This TCR beta chain is from a study of T cells in Graves' hyperthyroidism and ophthalmopathy. The study's findings and limits: In blood, most of the thyroid clonotypes expanded above 0.001 were also present.

Regions amplified from RNA transcripts were the TCR beta CDR3 regions. TCR CDR3 underwent first-round RT-PCR with the HTBI primer set. TCRdb ran MiXCR on the multiplex PCR reads and lists one entry per CDR3 protein. The sample has 370,000 or so distinct CDR3 sequences; roughly 13% are singletons. CDR3 length: 17 residues. Germline trimming cut 4 bases from V and 0 bases from J; bases unmatched to any gene: 4. Germline V gene data show CDR1 as LGHNA and CDR2 as YNFKEQ. Patients aged 18 to 65 with hyperthyroidism were newly diagnosed, with duration under 2 months. The blood specimen was taken at initial hyperthyroidism diagnosis, before any ophthalmopathy symptoms. The authors took PBMCs from about 9.5 ml fresh peripheral blood. This clonotype has just a few counts. What it binds is unknown.

V is TRBV4-2 and J is TRBJ2-7, with 15 nucleotides matching TRBD2. This clonotype was obtained from a man aged 25 to 40 with Graves' hyperthyroidism that later progressed to Graves' ophthalmopathy. The sample comprised blood. The CDR3 region is CASSPGLAGGSSYEQYF. CDR3 sequence (DNA): TGTGCCAGCAGCCCTGGACTAGCGGGGGGGAGCTCCTACGAGCAGTACTTC.